The 19 T cell receptor beta chains listed next were all sequenced from one sample in a study of cytomegalovirus exposure and HLA in healthy donors. PCR amplification relied on 60 Vbeta primers (plus 13 Jbeta primers). Clones were read by immunoSEQ multiplex PCR, and TCRdb kept only the in-frame ones, dropping some. The data contain 140,000 to 150,000 clones, approximately 70% of them seen just once; the ten biggest clones take up under 2.5%. Sequencing was carried out using PBMCs. The receptors here all came from a woman aged 55-69 years in good health and CMV-seropositive.

This clone was seen a few times. The rearrangement joins TRBV9 to TRBJ1-2; tentatively, D is TRBD1 (6 bases). The CDR3 runs 14 residues. V was pared by 3 bases and J by 4 bases, with 13 bases between. CDR1 is SGDLS and CDR2 is YYNGEE in the germline V gene. The CDR3: CASSEQGRGYGYTF. CDR3 in DNA: TGTGCCAGCAGCGAACAGGGCAGGGGCTATGGCTACACCTTC.

The chain has TRBV2 and TRBJ1-1; D may be TRBD1 (6 bases). V was shortened by 8 bases and J by 3 bases, with 13 bases between the two germline ends. This CDR3 contains 13 residues. CDR1 SNHLY and CDR2 FYNNEI come from the germline V gene. The CDR3 sequence is CASGGGSDTEAFF. The CDR3, as DNA: TGTGCCAGCGGGGGCGGCAGTGACACTGAAGCTTTCTTT.

This clone was seen a few times. The V gene is TRBV7-2, the J gene TRBJ2-3, with a possible D match to TRBD1 (6 bases). The germline CDR1 and CDR2 sequences are SGHTA and FQGNSA. The germline V and J ends were trimmed by 5 bases and 3 bases, with 15 bases remaining between them. The CDR3 runs to 15 residues. CDR3 in amino acids: CASSQTGVETDTQYF. CDR3 bases: TGTGCCAGCAGCCAGACAGGAGTGGAAACAGATACGCAGTATTTT.

Turning to this clone: This CDR3 fails to terminate in the conserved phenylalanine or tryptophan, so it likely reflects a read error. No DNA is shown, since the ends of the CDR3 on it are uncertain; the CDR3 is the one TCRdb lists. V gene TRBV5-1 combines with J gene TRBJ2-7; the D call in the table, TRBD2, was not verified against the DNA. The length of the CDR3 is 15 amino acids, counting both ends. Germline CDR1 SGHRS, CDR2 YFSETQ. CDR3 residues: CASSLVTVLGGGEPH.

The chain employs TRBV7-8 and TRBJ1-3; TRBD1 is a possible D gene (6 bases). Trimming took 1 base from V and 2 from J, leaving 9 bases between them. The CDR3 has 15 amino acids. Germline loops: CDR1 SGHVS, CDR2 FQNEAQ. The CDR3 loop is CASSLDPGAGNTIYF. The CDR3 region has the DNA TGTGCCAGCAGCTTAGATCCAGGGGCTGGAAACACCATATATTTT.

The chain links TRBV6-5 to TRBJ2-7; D not resolved. Germline V lookup: CDR1 MNHEY, CDR2 SVGAGI. V lost 5 bases and J 2 bases, leaving 16 bases between the germline ends. The CDR3 loop spans 15 amino acids. The CDR3 DNA is TGTGCCAGCAGTCCAGCCCTAGTCGGAACCTACGAGCAGTACTTC. This translates into CASSPALVGTYEQYF.

The gene calls are TRBV10-3 and TRBJ2-2, with 7 bases fitting TRBD1. J gave up 4 bases and V 11 bases, and 13 bases lay outside the gene matches. Germline CDR1 reads ENHRY; CDR2 reads SYGVKD. The CDR3 is made up of 15 amino acids. For the CDR3, the DNA is TGTGCCGGGTCGTATAAAGGACAGGCCACCGGGGAGCTGTTTTTT. The encoded protein is CAGSYKGQATGELFF.

The chain has TRBV7-3 and TRBJ1-1; 7 bases are a match to TRBD1. Germline loops: CDR1 SGHTA, CDR2 FQGTGA. This CDR3 is built from 13 residues. Trimming at V came to 5 bases and at J to 7 bases, leaving 7 bases not matched to a gene. The CDR3 region is CASSQTGLDEAFF. The CDR3 DNA is TGTGCCAGCAGCCAGACAGGGTTGGATGAAGCTTTCTTT. Combining the CDR3 with reference TRBV7-3 and TRBJ1-1 gives the whole variable domain GAGVSQTPSNKVTEKGKYVELRCDPISGHTALYWYRQSLGQGPEFLIYFQGTGAADDSGLPNDRFFAVRPEGSVSTLKIQRTERGDSAVYLCASSQTGLDEAFFGQGTRLTVV.

V usage is TRBV29-1 and J usage is TRBJ1-1; D possibly corresponds to TRBD1 (5 bases). The CDR3 loop spans 14 amino acids. Per the germline V gene, CDR1 is SQVTM and CDR2 is ANQGSEA. V was pared by 5 bases and J by 0 bases, with 13 bases between. The DNA for the CDR3 is TGCAGCGTTTTTCTGGACACGATGAACACTGAAGCTTTCTTT. This sequence encodes CSVFLDTMNTEAFF.

The CDR3 spells CASSSRTSGETQYF. The DNA of the CDR3 is TGTGCCAGCAGTTCTCGGACTAGTGGGGAGACCCAGTACTTC. The chain links TRBV6-5 to TRBJ2-5; TRBD2 matches 7 bases. The CDR3 loop spans 14 amino acids. The ends lost 4 bases at V and 5 bases at J; junction bases unmatched: 7. Germline loops: CDR1 MNHEY, CDR2 SVGAGI.

The table lists this clone with a few counts. This chain joins TRBV5-1 and TRBJ2-6, with a tentative D call TRBD2 (6 bases). The CDR3 spans 16 residues. Germline CDR1 and CDR2: SGHRS and YFSETQ. Trimming took off 4 bases at V and 0 bases at J, with 11 bases between the two ends. The CDR3 DNA is TGCGCCAGCAGCCGCGGGGCGGTCTCTGGGGCCAACGTCCTGACTTTC. It codes for CASSRGAVSGANVLTF.

As for this clone: A read error may account for a junction end that differs from germline. The gene calls are TRBV7-8 and TRBJ2-2, with 12 bases identical to TRBD2. The CDR3 has 15 residues. Germline values: CDR1 SGHVS, CDR2 FQNEAQ. CDR3 bases: TGTGCCAGCAGCCTAGCGGGAGGGTACACCGGGGAGCTGTTTTTT. Translated: CASSLAGGYTGELFF.

CDR3 loop: CSVEGGQPYGYTF. In DNA form, the CDR3 reads TGCAGCGTTGAAGGCGGACAGCCCTATGGCTACACCTTC. The gene calls are TRBV29-1 and TRBJ1-2; TRBD1 is a possible D gene (6 bases). The germline gives CDR1 SQVTM, CDR2 ANQGSEA. V was shortened by 1 base and J by 4 bases, with 10 bases between the two germline ends. The CDR3 sequence is 13 residues long.

The chain couples TRBV7-9 to TRBJ1-2, with D possibly being TRBD1 (6 bases). Germline V gene data show CDR1 as SEHNR and CDR2 as FQNEAQ (reference sequence). Trimming pared 6 bases from V and 7 bases from J, leaving 21 bases between. The CDR3 length is 15 residues. The CDR3 is CASRPLRTESSGYTF. The CDR3 region has the DNA TGTGCCAGCAGACCCCTTCGGACAGAAAGTAGTGGCTACACCTTC.

A single count supports this clone. This sequence joins TRBV10-3 and TRBJ1-1; 10 nucleotides match TRBD1. The germline gives CDR1 ENHRY, CDR2 SYGVKD. Losses at the gene ends were 10 bases for V and 5 bases for J; bases not matched to a gene: 4. This CDR3 spans 12 amino acids. CDR3 bases: TGTGCCACCAGGGACAGGGGAACTGAAGCTTTCTTT. It codes for CATRDRGTEAFF.

This chain uses TRBV15 with TRBJ2-7; 7 positions agree with TRBD1. Germline V gives CDR1 LNHNV, CDR2 YYDKDF (reference sequence). V gave up 1 base and J gave up 4 bases; unmatched junction bases: 4. This CDR3 region has 14 residues. CDR3 nucleotide sequence: TGTGCCACCAGCAGAGTAACAGGGGATTACGAGCAGTACTTC. It yields the protein CATSRVTGDYEQYF.

This chain links TRBV19 with TRBJ2-1; the match to TRBD2 covers 13 bases. CDR1 LNHDA and CDR2 SQIVND come from the germline V gene (reference sequence). J was trimmed by 9 bases and V by 5 bases; bases with no gene match: 10. CDR3 length equals 16 residues. CDR3 residues: CASSDRGWTSGSEQFF. DNA for the CDR3: TGTGCCAGTAGTGACAGGGGTTGGACTAGCGGGAGTGAGCAGTTCTTC. The full variable domain, with the rest looked up from reference TRBV19 and TRBJ2-1, is DGGITQSPKYLFRKEGQNVTLSCEQNLNHDAMYWYRQDPGQGLRLIYYSQIVNDFQKGDIAEGYSVSREKKESFPLTVTSAQKNPTAFYLCASSDRGWTSGSEQFFGPGTRLTVL.

J is TRBJ2-7 and V is TRBV2; TRBD2 matches at 9 bases. CDR3 length: 15 amino acids. J was trimmed by 6 bases and V by 2 bases; bases with no gene match: 8. Per the germline V gene, CDR1 is SNHLY and CDR2 is FYNNEI. The CDR3: CASSERLAGIGEQYF. The CDR3 region has the DNA TGTGCCAGCAGTGAAAGGCTAGCGGGGATAGGCGAGCAGTACTTC.

This clone was seen a few times. The V call is TRBV19, the J call TRBJ2-7, with D possibly matching TRBD1 (6 bases). Trimming left V 2 bases short and J 5 bases short, with 10 bases between. This CDR3 region has 13 residues. The germline V gene encodes CDR1 LNHDA and CDR2 SQIVND (reference sequence). Here the CDR3 DNA reads TGTGCCAGTAGTATAAGGGGGTCCCACGAGCAGTACTTC. This gives the protein CASSIRGSHEQYF.